This TCR beta chain was recorded in a study of blood T cells in healthy people across ages. The CDR3 is 20 amino acids. Trimming took 1 base from V and 0 from J; bases not matched to a gene: 9. Germline lookup yields CDR1 LGHNA and CDR2 YNFKEQ. A J-beta primer mix and a sample-barcoded 5' primer were used in a second PCR of about 6 to 12 cycles. TCRdb reanalysed the 5' RACE reads using MiXCR and keeps one entry per CDR3 protein. This table has 650,000 to 1,000,000 distinct CDR3 sequences, roughly 34% appearing once. This sequence originates from a young man in good health. Source material: blood. The V call is TRBV4-2, the J call TRBJ2-6; 10 bases line up with TRBD1. The DNA of the CDR3 is TGTGCCAGCAGCCAAGCTCAAGGGACAGGGGATTTCTCTGGGGCCAACGTCCTGACTTTC. This sequence encodes CASSQAQGTGDFSGANVLTF.